The entry below describes one TCR beta chain. Its antigen is unknown. The read gets to within 3 residues of the CDR3 end, and the germline J gene fills in the rest. Using the immunoSEQ assay, multiplex PCR amplified TCR beta CDR3 regions from an average of approximately 1,200 ng of genomic DNA per sample. To correct primer bias, the assay used a complete synthetic TCR repertoire to set an amplification baseline. The amplicons were sequenced using the Illumina platform. The paper's data handling went like this. Sequences were error-corrected by clustering with frequency ratios and a modified nearest-neighbor algorithm, then analyzed in the immunoSEQ Analyzer with IMGT gene definitions. At each rarefaction depth, TCR richness and evenness were averaged across 20 rarefaction repeats, and any sample with fewer sequences than the depth was left out. Relative abundances of V, D and J genes were compared between groups using Wilcoxon rank sum tests, with FDR correction applied. An intraclass correlation of about 96% for TCR richness and an average of around 82% across approximately 63 gene segments were obtained from the blinded duplicates. Sourced from immuneACCESS, this table was stored by TCRdb with only in-frame sequences that have V and J called. A share of the clones is absent; for the studies checked, an unresolved V gene accounts for under half, and the remainder has no known explanation. V, J and clone size reflect that table, while D and trimming were determined from the DNA. The table for this sample shows about 48,000 clones. The ten top clones hold about 1.6% of the sample.

From cysteine to phenylalanine, the CDR3 is 14 amino acids long. Only the CDR3 bases that were read are kept: 33 of them, in frame from base 1. The V end loses 1 base and the J end loses 5 bases, and a stretch of 13 bases separates them. The CDR1 and CDR2 encoded by the germline V gene are SGHRS and YFSETQ. This sample was included in a study of T cells in women clearing cervical HPV infection (dated by TCRdb to about 2018). At the level of the whole study: The cases were 25 to 30 women with histologically confirmed HPV16-related CIN3 or worse, and 2 of those women had invasive cancers. Controls were around 25 women whose single incident HPV16 infection cleared within 12 months without precancer or cancer developing. HLA typing was available for only a few women, so HLA type could not be excluded as a confounder. Cases were matched to controls by age within five years and by the year the sample was collected. Five blinded duplicates per group were added as quality controls, so that approximately 60 samples were obtained: some 50 participants and some 10 replicates. In the parent cohort, some 10,000 women aged 18 or older were enrolled in Guanacaste, Costa Rica, during about 1993 to 1994 and were followed for six to seven years. For cases, the median interval between lesion detection and blood sampling was roughly 150 days, with an interquartile range of about 85 to 220 days. Median age was roughly 35 years in cases versus roughly 40 in controls, and baseline characteristics did not differ significantly. An exploratory proof-of-principle case-control study, nested within the Guanacaste HPV Natural History Study in Costa Rica, was conducted to compare TCR repertoires across cervical HPV16 outcomes. Case blood was taken at the visit when the lesion was first identified, whereas control blood was taken when infection was no longer detected. What the work shows at the level of the full study, not this receptor alone: Because the number of T cells in each sample was unknown, differences in richness could reflect differing T-cell content rather than repertoire biology. The cross-sectional design could not show whether the associations came before the infection or were a result of it, and neither effector/memory subsets nor HPV-specific T cells were isolated. Cases had lower TRBV6-7 relative abundance than controls (0.11% versus 0.16%; Bonferroni P = 0.0008). Random forest classifiers that combined richness and V gene abundances separated cases from controls with an estimated AUC of around 0.87. TCR repertoire richness was significantly higher in CIN3+ cases than in controls across sequencing depths, while evenness did not differ.

Every participant had a single incident cervical HPV16 infection, and prevalent HPV16 infections were excluded. Cervical HPV DNA was detected with MY09/MY11 PCR, and genotyping was done with dot-blot hybridization. Approximately 15 mL of heparinized blood were centrifuged, and the buffy coat was aliquoted, frozen at -30°C, then stored at -80°C. Genomic DNA was extracted from buffy coat specimens using QIAGEN kits. In this chain, TRBV5-1 is recombined with TRBJ2-7, with a weak D call of TRBD2 (6 bases match). Input material: blood buffy coat. The source is a woman between 18 and 70 years old with a cervical HPV16 infection that either progressed to CIN3+ or cleared (not recorded which). This receptor has the CDR3 CASSLLEGRDEQYF. The sequenced CDR3 bases are TGCGCCAGCAGCTTGTTGGAGGGGAGAGACGAG. When the CDR3 is completed using the reference TRBV5-1 and TRBJ2-7 genes on either side, the full variable domain is KAGVTQTPRYLIKTRGQQVTLSCSPISGHRSVSWYQQTPGQGLQFLFEYFSETQRNKGNFPGRFSGRQFSNSRSEMNVSTLELGDSALYLCASSLLEGRDEQYFGPGTRLTVT.